One and the same sample provided the 23 T cell receptor beta chains below, sequenced in a study of radiotherapy plus CTLA-4 blockade in lung cancer. Sequencing was performed with immunoSEQ multiplex PCR; in TCRdb, only in-frame clones are kept and a portion is missing. The table includes roughly 42,000 clones, roughly 63% detected once. The source was peripheral blood, collected from a patient treated with radiotherapy plus ipilimumab. The receptors originated from a human donor with non-small cell lung cancer who had a partial response to radiotherapy plus ipilimumab.

This chain connects TRBV18 to TRBJ1-3; D is undetermined. CDR3 length: 12 amino acids. V was cut by 6 bases and J by 2 bases, with 5 bases left in between. CDR1 is KGHSH, CDR2 LQKENI, per germline. The CDR3 here is CASSPPGNTIYF. CDR3 nucleotide sequence: TGTGCCAGCTCCCCTCCTGGAAACACCATATATTTT.

This chain uses TRBV9 with TRBJ2-1; D is possibly TRBD2 (6 bases). Germline lookup yields CDR1 SGDLS and CDR2 YYNGEE. CDR3 length: 14 amino acids. V dropped 0 bases and J dropped 7 bases, with 11 bases sitting between them. The CDR3 bases are TGTGCCAGCAGCGTAGGCGGGATGGGAAATGAGCAGTTCTTC. It yields the protein CASSVGGMGNEQFF.

This clone was found a few times. J is TRBJ1-5 and V is TRBV9; D gene uncertain. The germline CDR1 and CDR2 sequences are SGDLS and YYNGEE. Trimming took 2 bases from V and 4 from J, leaving 7 bases between them. The CDR3 contains 13 residues. CDR3 loop: CASSVGVNQPQHF. The DNA for the CDR3 is TGTGCCAGCAGCGTCGGGGTTAATCAGCCCCAGCATTTT.

This clone was recorded a few times. The chain uses TRBV7-9 and TRBJ1-1; maybe TRBD1 (6 bases). The V end lost 4 bases, the J end lost 1 base, and 10 bases lay between the germline ends. Per the germline V gene, CDR1 is SEHNR and CDR2 is FQNEAQ (reference sequence). This CDR3 spans 14 amino acids. CDR3 sequence reads: CASSSGTQNTEAFF. In nucleotides, the CDR3 is TGTGCCAGCAGCTCCGGGACACAGAACACTGAAGCTTTCTTT.

This chain links TRBV19 with TRBJ1-4; D is undetermined. V was cut by 3 bases and J by 8 bases, with 13 bases left in between. The germline V gene has CDR1 LNHDA and CDR2 SQIVND (reference sequence). CDR3 length equals 14 residues. CDR3 sequence (DNA): TGTGCCAGTAGTATGGTCGGGGATCGCGAAAAACTGTTTTTT. Amino acid sequence: CASSMVGDREKLFF.

This clone was seen a few times. The chain carries TRBV7-2 and TRBJ1-1, with a possible D match to TRBD1 (5 bases). The CDR3 extends over 13 amino acids. The V and J ends lost 1 base and 4 bases respectively, with 7 bases between them. CDR1 and CDR2 (germline): SGHTA, FQGNSA. CDR3 sequence reads: CASSLVGATEAFF. CDR3 DNA: TGTGCCAGCAGCTTAGTTGGGGCCACTGAAGCTTTCTTT.

The rearrangement joins TRBV27 to TRBJ1-2, with D possibly TRBD1 on 5 matching bases. Trimming stripped 3 bases from V and 2 bases from J, with 7 bases between. The V gene's germline CDR1 is MNHEY and CDR2 SMNVEV (reference sequence). This CDR3 spans 13 amino acids. CDR3 sequence: CASSFPGNYGYTF. The CDR3 DNA follows: TGTGCCAGCAGTTTCCCAGGGAACTATGGCTACACCTTC.

This clone has more than one count but fewer than ten. The V and J genes are TRBV19 and TRBJ1-6; TRBD1 is a possible D gene (5 bases). Germline CDR1 and CDR2: LNHDA and SQIVND (reference sequence). Trimming shortened V by 2 bases and J by 7 bases, and 12 bases separated the two germline ends. This CDR3 spans 15 amino acids. CDR3 region: CASSIQGSGNSPLHF. In nucleotides, the CDR3 is TGTGCCAGTAGTATACAGGGAAGTGGGAATTCACCCCTCCACTTT.

This clone appeared a few times. This sequence joins TRBV6-5 and TRBJ1-1; a possible D gene is TRBD1 (5 bases). The CDR3 is 13 amino acids. Trimming cost V 6 bases and J 1 base, with 9 bases left between them. Per the germline V gene, CDR1 is MNHEY and CDR2 is SVGAGI. CDR3 region: CASRDTPNTEAFF. The CDR3 DNA sequence: TGTGCCAGCAGGGACACCCCGAACACTGAAGCTTTCTTT.

The J gene is TRBJ2-7, the V gene TRBV19; TRBD1 agrees at 8 bases. With V trimmed by 6 bases and J by 6 bases, 13 bases remained unmatched. Germline CDR1 reads LNHDA; CDR2 reads SQIVND (reference sequence). The CDR3 spans 15 residues. The CDR3 DNA reads TGTGCCAGTAGGCGAAGGGCGGACAGGGCTTTCGAGCAGTACTTC. As protein: CASRRRADRAFEQYF. Looking up the rest from reference TRBV19 and TRBJ2-7 gives the full variable domain: DGGITQSPKYLFRKEGQNVTLSCEQNLNHDAMYWYRQDPGQGLRLIYYSQIVNDFQKGDIAEGYSVSREKKESFPLTVTSAQKNPTAFYLCASRRRADRAFEQYFGPGTRLTVT.

The chain links TRBV19 to TRBJ2-3; perhaps TRBD2 as D (7 bases). The CDR3 is 15 amino acids. Germline V gives CDR1 LNHDA, CDR2 SQIVND (reference sequence). Trimming cost V 2 bases and J 4 bases, with 13 bases left between them. CDR3 DNA sequence: TGTGCCAGTAGTATATCAGGGGCGGGGGCAGATACGCAGTATTTT. It codes for CASSISGAGADTQYF.

This chain connects TRBV5-6 to TRBJ2-2; D may be TRBD1 (5 bases). Trimming pared 2 bases from V and 4 bases from J, leaving 9 bases between. Germline-derived CDR1 and CDR2 are SGHDT and YYEEEE. The CDR3 is 14 amino acids. The CDR3 DNA reads TGTGCCAGCAGCTTACCTCAGGGCACCGGGGAGCTGTTTTTT. It codes for CASSLPQGTGELFF.

The chain carries TRBV30 and TRBJ2-2; 7 nucleotides agree with TRBD2. The CDR3 totals 15 residues. The trim removed 3 bases at V and 4 bases at J, leaving 8 bases unmatched. Germline CDR1 GTSNPN, CDR2 SVGIG (reference sequence). For the CDR3, the DNA is TGTGCCTGGAGACGTTCCACGGGGGGCACCGGGGAGCTGTTTTTT. Translation gives CAWRRSTGGTGELFF.

This clone was seen once. This chain joins TRBV6-5 and TRBJ1-2; 8 bases match TRBD1. CDR1 is MNHEY and CDR2 is SVGAGI in the germline V gene. V was clipped by 5 bases and J by 8 bases; unmatched bases: 10. CDR3 length: 14 residues. CDR3 in DNA: TGTGCCAGCAGTGAAAAAAGGACAGGGCAAGGCTACACCTTC. Translation gives CASSEKRTGQGYTF.

CDR3 protein: CASSPRTGVTSTEAFF. DNA of the CDR3: TGTGCCAGCAGTCCCAGGACAGGGGTTACGAGCACTGAAGCTTTCTTT. This chain joins TRBV27 and TRBJ1-1; TRBD1 agrees at 9 bases. This CDR3 is built from 16 residues. V trimming: 5 bases; J trimming: 4 bases; junction bases outside the gene matches: 11. CDR1 MNHEY and CDR2 SMNVEV come from the germline V gene (reference sequence).

The CDR3 spells CASSLGRAPTDTQYF. As DNA, the CDR3 is TGTGCCAGCAGTTTAGGGCGGGCCCCCACAGATACGCAGTATTTT. The chain carries TRBV27 and TRBJ2-3, with TRBD2 as a possible D gene (5 bases). Trimming shortened V by 2 bases and J by 2 bases, and 11 bases separated the two germline ends. There are 15 residues in the CDR3. Germline CDR1 and CDR2: MNHEY and SMNVEV (reference sequence).

This sequence joins TRBV5-1 and TRBJ2-3; 15 positions match TRBD2. Trimming cost V 4 bases and J 3 bases; bases outside gene matches: 3. The CDR3 extends over 16 amino acids. Per the germline V gene, CDR1 is SGHRS and CDR2 is YFSETQ. The CDR3 loop reads CASSHGTSGGTDTQYF. The CDR3 coding sequence is TGCGCCAGCAGCCACGGGACTAGCGGGGGGACAGATACGCAGTATTTT.

This clone was seen a few times. The chain has TRBV5-4 and TRBJ2-1; D gene unclear. Trimming took off 4 bases at V and 8 bases at J, with 16 bases between the two ends. The CDR3 length is 14 residues. Germline CDR1 and CDR2: SGHNT and YYREEE (reference sequence). CDR3 sequence (DNA): TGTGCCAGCAGCCCGTCGGGTCGTGTGGATGAGCAGTTCTTC. Translating it yields CASSPSGRVDEQFF. The full variable domain, completed using reference TRBV5-4 and TRBJ2-1, is ETGVTQSPTHLIKTRGQQVTLRCSSQSGHNTVSWYQQALGQGPQFIFQYYREEENGRGNFPPRFSGLQFPNYSSELNVNALELDDSALYLCASSPSGRVDEQFFGPGTRLTVL.

The V call is TRBV7-9, the J call TRBJ2-5, with TRBD1 identical over 9 bases. The assigned J gene may be wrong: the sequence end matches TRBJ2-7 better. Germline values: CDR1 SEHNR, CDR2 FQNEAQ (reference sequence). CDR3 length: 17 residues. The CDR3 loop is CASSLPDRGKRSYEQYF. The CDR3 coding sequence is TGTGCCAGCAGTCTGCCCGACAGGGGGAAGAGGTCCTACGAGCAGTACTTC.

This chain connects TRBV6-1 to TRBJ1-5, with D possibly matching TRBD1 (6 bases). The V gene lost 5 bases and the J gene lost 0 bases, with 11 bases spanning the gap. The CDR3 sequence is 15 residues long. The germline CDR1 and CDR2 sequences are MNHNS and SASEGT. CDR3 loop: CASSSDRNSNQPQHF. The CDR3 nucleotides are TGTGCCAGCAGTTCCGACAGGAATAGCAATCAGCCCCAGCATTTT.

The chain recombines TRBV30 with TRBJ2-3; possible D gene TRBD1, 6 bases. CDR3 length: 12 residues. The germline V and J ends were trimmed by 0 bases and 5 bases, with 6 bases remaining between them. Germline-derived CDR1 and CDR2 are GTSNPN and SVGIG (reference sequence). CDR3 residues: CAWSVGGDTQYF. In DNA form, the CDR3 reads TGTGCCTGGAGTGTAGGGGGAGATACGCAGTATTTT.

Concerning this clone: This CDR3 is also generated by other DNA sequences in the sample. This chain links TRBV4-2 with TRBJ2-7; D unclear. V lost 0 bases, J lost 2 bases, and 11 bases lay in between. Germline CDR1 is LGHNA and CDR2 is YNFKEQ. The CDR3 has 15 amino acids. Here the CDR3 reads CASSQDLGRTYEQYF. The CDR3 DNA sequence: TGTGCCAGCAGCCAAGATCTGGGCAGGACCTACGAGCAGTACTTC.

The genes are TRBV7-8 and TRBJ2-7; no clear D. CDR1 is SGHVS, CDR2 FQNEAQ, per germline. Trimming stripped 1 base from V and 2 bases from J, with 15 bases between. The CDR3 consists of 16 residues. As DNA, the CDR3 is TGTGCCAGCAGCTTAGAAGCGCGTCTGGCCCCCTACGAGCAGTACTTC. This translates into CASSLEARLAPYEQYF.